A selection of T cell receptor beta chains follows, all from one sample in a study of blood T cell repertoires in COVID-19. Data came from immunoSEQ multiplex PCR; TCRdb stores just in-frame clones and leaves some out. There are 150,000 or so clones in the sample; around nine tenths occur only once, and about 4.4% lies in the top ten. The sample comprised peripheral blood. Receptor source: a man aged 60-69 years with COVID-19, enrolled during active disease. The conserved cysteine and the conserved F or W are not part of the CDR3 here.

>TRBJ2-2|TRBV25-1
ASSGFQGTGAGELF
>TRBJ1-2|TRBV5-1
ASSLGQGNYGYT
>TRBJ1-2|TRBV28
ASRNTGGRRIGYT
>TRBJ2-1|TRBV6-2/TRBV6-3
ASSYSTYPTGEWGNEQF
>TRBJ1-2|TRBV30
ALLLKRASYGYT
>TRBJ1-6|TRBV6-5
ASSYGQPNSPLH
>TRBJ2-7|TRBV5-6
ASSLDDNTRYEQY
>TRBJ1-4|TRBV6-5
ASSYSMVATNEKLF
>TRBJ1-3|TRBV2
ASRDSLENTIY
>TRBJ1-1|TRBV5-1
ASSSTMTGGTEAF
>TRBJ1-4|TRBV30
AWSLGGAANEKLF
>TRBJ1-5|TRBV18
ASSPRPGDQPQH
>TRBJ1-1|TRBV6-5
ASRGGGRTEAF
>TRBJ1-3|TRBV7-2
ASSFTGYDGNTIY
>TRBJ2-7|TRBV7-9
ASSINTGAEQY
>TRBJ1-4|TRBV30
AWSIREKLF
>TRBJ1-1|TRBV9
ASRDLGGANTEAF
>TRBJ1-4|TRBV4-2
ASSLTGTNEKLF
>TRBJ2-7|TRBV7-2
ASSLAAGAKRAYEQY
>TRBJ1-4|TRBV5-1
ASSRAGTENEKLF
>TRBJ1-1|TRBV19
ASSIDRGNTEAF
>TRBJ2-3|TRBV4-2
ASSRSELAGTDTQY
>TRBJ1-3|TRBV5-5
ASSLGPTGAAGNTIY
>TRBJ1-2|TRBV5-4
ASSLGGVRYGYT
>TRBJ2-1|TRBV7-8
ASSVRWDRVYSEQF
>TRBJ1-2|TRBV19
ASSITGDIGGYT